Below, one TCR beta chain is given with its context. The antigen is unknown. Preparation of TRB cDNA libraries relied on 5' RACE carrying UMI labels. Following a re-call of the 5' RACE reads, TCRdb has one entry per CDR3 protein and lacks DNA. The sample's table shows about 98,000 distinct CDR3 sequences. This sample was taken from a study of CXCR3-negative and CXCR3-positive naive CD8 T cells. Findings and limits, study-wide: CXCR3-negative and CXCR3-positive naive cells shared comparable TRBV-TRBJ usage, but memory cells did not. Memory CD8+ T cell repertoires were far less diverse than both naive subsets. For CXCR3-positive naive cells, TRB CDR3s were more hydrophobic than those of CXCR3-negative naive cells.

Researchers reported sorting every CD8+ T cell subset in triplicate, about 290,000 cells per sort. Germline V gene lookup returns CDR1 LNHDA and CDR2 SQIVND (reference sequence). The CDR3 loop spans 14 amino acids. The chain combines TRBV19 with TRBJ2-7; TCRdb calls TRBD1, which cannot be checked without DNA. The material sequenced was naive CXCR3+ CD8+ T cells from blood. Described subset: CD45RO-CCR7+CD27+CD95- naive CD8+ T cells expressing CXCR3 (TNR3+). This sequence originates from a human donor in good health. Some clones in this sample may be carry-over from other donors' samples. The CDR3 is CASSIGTETYEQYF.